Listed here are 27 T cell receptor beta chains from one sample, sequenced in a study of T cells in Graves' hyperthyroidism and ophthalmopathy. Amplification targeted TCR beta CDR3 regions from RNA transcripts. The study used the HTBI primer set for a first-round RT-PCR of the TCR CDR3. TCRdb itself ran the multiplex PCR reads through MiXCR, one entry per CDR3 protein. This sample carries about 570,000 distinct CDR3 sequences, 35% to 55% of them seen once, and the ten largest clones take around a fifth. Sample: peripheral blood or thyroid tissue (not recorded which). The origin of the receptors is an adult woman with Graves' disease, either hyperthyroidism or ophthalmopathy (not recorded which).

The genes are TRBV24-1 and TRBJ2-7; maybe TRBD2 (6 bases). In germline, CDR1 is KGHDR, CDR2 SFDVKD. The ends were cut back, 5 bases at V and 11 bases at J, with 12 bases in the middle. This CDR3 region has 11 residues. The CDR3 DNA sequence: TGTGCCACCAGTGCTGGGGACTCGAAGTACTTC. Translated, it gives CATSAGDSKYF.

The table lists this clonotype with many counts. This chain links TRBV12-3 or TRBV12-4 with TRBJ2-7; D possibly corresponds to TRBD2 (5 bases). This CDR3 has 17 residues. Trimming stripped 5 bases from V and 0 bases from J, with 20 bases between. This CDR3 reads CASSLFGRGLSSYEQYF. The CDR3 region has the DNA TGTGCCAGCAGTCTTTTTGGGAGAGGTCTAAGCTCCTACGAGCAGTACTTC.

This clonotype was detected many times. The chain employs TRBV3-1 and TRBJ1-6; the D is unclear. The CDR3 totals 15 residues. CDR1 is LGHDT, CDR2 YNNKEL, per germline (reference sequence). V was pared by 0 bases and J by 6 bases, with 9 bases between. CDR3 DNA sequence: TGTGCCAGCAGCCAAGAATTACAGTCTAATTCACCCCTCCACTTT. Residues: CASSQELQSNSPLHF.

The chain has TRBV7-2 and TRBJ1-6; TRBD1 is a possible D gene (5 bases). The V gene's germline CDR1 is SGHTA and CDR2 FQGNSA. The V end lost 5 bases, the J end lost 8 bases, and 13 bases lay between the germline ends. The CDR3 is 14 amino acids. This chain's CDR3 is CASSPPGTDSPLHF. CDR3 coding DNA: TGTGCCAGCAGCCCGCCCGGGACGGATTCACCCCTCCACTTT. The whole variable domain, filled in from reference TRBV7-2 and TRBJ1-6, reads GAGVSQSPSNKVTEKGKDVELRCDPISGHTALYWYRQSLGQGLEFLIYFQGNSAPDKSGLPSDRFSAERTGGSVSTLTIQRTQQEDSAVYLCASSPPGTDSPLHFGNGTRLTVT.

On this clonotype itself: The missing conserved phenylalanine or tryptophan at the end of this CDR3 makes a read error likely. V is TRBV7-6 and J is TRBJ2-7; D is possibly TRBD1 or TRBD2 (5 bases each). Germline V lookup: CDR1 SGHVS, CDR2 FNYEAQ. V was pared by 4 bases and J by 1 base, with 11 bases between. The length of the CDR3 is 14 residues. The DNA for the CDR3 is TGTGCCAGCAGCTCTCGGGACGAGTCCTACGAGCAGTACCTC. Its translation: CASSSRDESYEQYL.

This clonotype was counted at least ten times. The chain couples TRBV2 to TRBJ1-2, with D hard to call. The CDR3 is 12 amino acids. CDR1 and CDR2 (germline): SNHLY, FYNNEI. V dropped 4 bases and J dropped 7 bases, with 10 bases sitting between them. This chain's CDR3 is CASSVTVSGYTF. The CDR3 nucleotides are TGTGCCAGCAGTGTTACTGTGTCTGGCTACACCTTC.

This sequence joins TRBV29-1 and TRBJ2-5; 9 bases agree with TRBD2. The germline gives CDR1 SQVTM, CDR2 ANQGSEA. V lost 8 bases, J lost 6 bases, and 4 bases stayed unmatched. The CDR3 contains 11 residues. The CDR3 is CSISGSKTQYF. CDR3 DNA: TGCAGCATTAGCGGGAGTAAGACCCAGTACTTC.

Concerning this clonotype: As the CDR3 is not closed by the conserved phenylalanine or tryptophan, this likely results from a read error. V is TRBV10-3 and J is TRBJ2-7; 9 bases match TRBD2. V shed 3 bases, J shed 5 bases, and the junction held 8 bases outside the gene matches. The CDR3 loop spans 15 amino acids. The germline V gene has CDR1 ENHRY and CDR2 SYGVKD. DNA of the CDR3: TGTGCCATCAGTGACTCAGGTAGCGGGAGAGACGAGCAGTACCTC. Protein product: CAISDSGSGRDEQYL.

Points on this clonotype: The junction and the germline gene differ at one end; a read error may be behind it. CDR3 DNA: TGCGCCAGCCCCCCGAGCGGGTATGGCCACACCTTC. Protein: CASPPSGYGHTF. The gene calls are TRBV5-1 and TRBJ1-2; no clear D. The V gene's germline CDR1 is SGHRS and CDR2 YFSETQ. The CDR3 runs to 12 residues.

The chain has TRBV9 and TRBJ2-5; 10 positions agree with TRBD2. CDR3 length: 14 residues. The V gene end was trimmed by 0 bases and the J gene end by 4 bases; junction bases not matched to a gene: 0. Germline CDR1 reads SGDLS; CDR2 reads YYNGEE. The CDR3 nucleotides are TGTGCCAGCAGCGTAGCTAGCGGGAGAGAGACCCAGTACTTC. Amino acids: CASSVASGRETQYF.

Ten or more counts support this clonotype. The V and J genes are TRBV7-9 and TRBJ2-7; D gene ambiguous. Germline CDR1 reads SEHNR; CDR2 reads FQNEAQ (reference sequence). The CDR3 loop spans 14 amino acids. V dropped 8 bases and J dropped 0 bases, with 14 bases sitting between them. The CDR3 loop is CASGILGSSYEQYF. CDR3 sequence (DNA): TGTGCCAGCGGCATTTTAGGAAGCTCCTACGAGCAGTACTTC. Full variable domain (rest looked up from reference TRBV7-9 and TRBJ2-7): DTGVSQNPRHKITKRGQNVTFRCDPISEHNRLYWYRQTLGQGPEFLTYFQNEAQLEKSRLLSDRFSAERPKGSFSTLEIQRTEQGDSAMYLCASGILGSSYEQYFGPGTRLTVT.

This clonotype was recorded many times. J is TRBJ1-2 and V is TRBV12-3 or TRBV12-4; D gene unclear. Trimming stripped 3 bases from V and 1 base from J, with 0 bases between. The CDR3 totals 11 residues. DNA of the CDR3: TGTGCCAGCAGTTTTAACTATGGCTACACCTTC. Amino acid sequence: CASSFNYGYTF.

In its sample, this clonotype was seen a few times. CDR3 sequence: CSVSRGMAFF. The DNA for the CDR3 is TGCAGCGTTTCCCGGGGGATGGCTTTCTTT. The rearrangement links TRBV29-1 to TRBJ1-1; D is possibly TRBD1 (5 bases). Germline V gene lookup returns CDR1 SQVTM and CDR2 ANQGSEA. Trimming stripped 5 bases from V and 11 bases from J, with 12 bases between. The CDR3 loop spans 10 amino acids.

V usage is TRBV15 and J usage is TRBJ1-1, with D uncertain. V shed 5 bases and J shed 0 bases, with 1 base lying between them. Germline values: CDR1 LNHNV, CDR2 YYDKDF (reference sequence). CDR3 size: 11 residues. The CDR3 region has the DNA TGTGCCACCAGCCTGAACACTGAAGCTTTCTTT. It is translated as CATSLNTEAFF.

The chain joins TRBV10-3 to TRBJ1-3; 8 nucleotides agree with TRBD1. The CDR3 contains 13 residues. The ends lost 6 bases at V and 8 bases at J; junction bases unmatched: 6. From germline, CDR1 is ENHRY and CDR2 SYGVKD. CDR3 nucleotide sequence: TGTGCCATCAGGGGAGGACAGGGCTACACCATATATTTT. Protein: CAIRGGQGYTIYF.

The chain couples TRBV29-1 to TRBJ1-1; 10 bases map to TRBD1. Germline CDR1 SQVTM, CDR2 ANQGSEA. The V and J ends lost 6 bases and 5 bases, in that order; junction bases with no gene match: 6. The CDR3 loop spans 13 amino acids. In DNA, the CDR3 is TGCAGCGTCCCGAGGACAGGGGGGACTGAAGCTTTCTTT. Encoded protein: CSVPRTGGTEAFF.

This chain uses TRBV7-9 with TRBJ2-7, with D possibly TRBD1 on 5 matching bases. V was clipped by 5 bases and J by 4 bases, with 9 bases between them. The germline V gene encodes CDR1 SEHNR and CDR2 FQNEAQ (reference sequence). The CDR3 has 12 residues. The CDR3 DNA reads as TGTGCCAGCAGCATTGGACAATACGAGCAGTACTTC. Amino acid sequence: CASSIGQYEQYF. Using reference TRBV7-9 and TRBJ2-7 for the parts outside the CDR3, the full variable domain is DTGVSQNPRHKITKRGQNVTFRCDPISEHNRLYWYRQTLGQGPEFLTYFQNEAQLEKSRLLSDRFSAERPKGSFSTLEIQRTEQGDSAMYLCASSIGQYEQYFGPGTRLTVT.

This clonotype was picked up many times. The V gene is TRBV10-3, the J gene TRBJ1-2; 7 bases match TRBD1. Germline assignment: CDR1 ENHRY and CDR2 SYGVKD. The V gene end was trimmed by 6 bases and the J gene end by 8 bases; junction bases not matched to a gene: 3. This CDR3 comprises 11 residues. The DNA of the CDR3 is TGTGCCATCAGCACAGGGGAAGGCTACACCTTC. Amino acid sequence: CAISTGEGYTF.

This rearrangement joins TRBV19 to TRBJ2-3; D may match TRBD1 or TRBD2 (5 bases each). V was shortened by 5 bases and J by 4 bases, with 13 bases between the two germline ends. Germline V lookup: CDR1 LNHDA, CDR2 SQIVND (reference sequence). The CDR3 totals 14 residues. CDR3 coding DNA: TGTGCCAGTAGTTCCTCACGGGGCGCAGATACGCAGTATTTT. Its protein product is CASSSSRGADTQYF.

This clonotype was seen repeatedly, ten times or more. The V gene is TRBV5-5, the J gene TRBJ1-1, with D unclear. With 6 bases removed from V and 7 bases from J, the gap between germline ends came to 13 bases. Germline-derived CDR1 and CDR2 are SGHKS and YYEKEE (reference sequence). The CDR3 length is 12 residues. The CDR3 DNA follows: TGTGCCAGCAATTGGGCTGGTGGTGAAGCTTTCTTT. Translation gives CASNWAGGEAFF.

V is TRBV25-1 and J is TRBJ1-1; unclear D gene. This CDR3 has 14 residues. Germline CDR1 reads MGHDK; CDR2 reads SYGVNS. With 8 bases removed from V and 9 bases from J, the gap between germline ends came to 22 bases. The CDR3 region is CASQLPVAQVKAFF. For the CDR3, the DNA is TGTGCCAGCCAACTGCCCGTGGCGCAGGTTAAAGCTTTCTTT. The full variable domain, with the rest looked up from reference TRBV25-1 and TRBJ1-1, is EADIYQTPRYLVIGTGKKITLECSQTMGHDKMYWYQQDPGMELHLIHYSYGVNSTEKGDLSSESTVSRIRTEHFPLTLESARPSHTSQYLCASQLPVAQVKAFFGQGTRLTVV.

This clonotype was observed a few times. V gene TRBV29-1 combines with J gene TRBJ1-2, with 7 bases that match TRBD1. CDR1 SQVTM and CDR2 ANQGSEA come from the germline V gene. Unmatched junction bases numbered 5, after V lost 6 bases and J lost 7 bases. The CDR3 loop spans 11 amino acids. CDR3 in DNA: TGCAGCGTGCGACAGGGTGGTGGCTACACCTTC. This translates into CSVRQGGGYTF.

The sample holds one count of this clonotype. V is TRBV20-1 and J is TRBJ2-7, with 8 positions matching TRBD1. CDR1 DFQATT and CDR2 SNEGSKA come from the germline V gene (reference sequence). The CDR3 contains 13 residues. Trimming cost V 2 bases and J 2 bases; bases outside gene matches: 2. CDR3 loop: CSARSGQAYEQYF. The CDR3, as DNA: TGCAGTGCTAGATCGGGACAGGCCTACGAGCAGTACTTC.

The sample holds a few counts of this clonotype. V and J are TRBV7-2 and TRBJ1-2; the match to TRBD1 covers 9 bases. The germline CDR1 and CDR2 sequences are SGHTA and FQGNSA. V gave up 6 bases and J gave up 7 bases; unmatched junction bases: 21. The CDR3 covers 18 residues. The CDR3 DNA is TGTGCCAGCAGTATACTAGGGGCGGGTAGGACAGGGGTCGGTGGCTACACCTTC. It yields the protein CASSILGAGRTGVGGYTF.

This clonotype was found many times. The V gene is TRBV7-9, the J gene TRBJ1-4, with unresolved D. Germline V gives CDR1 SEHNR, CDR2 FQNEAQ (reference sequence). The CDR3 has 12 residues. The germline V and J ends were trimmed by 1 base and 15 bases, with 12 bases remaining between them. The CDR3: CASSLESASLFF. CDR3 DNA sequence: TGTGCCAGCAGCTTAGAGTCGGCCTCATTGTTTTTT.

The sample holds many counts of this clonotype. The rearrangement joins TRBV2 to TRBJ1-6; D not resolved. The CDR3 sequence is 16 residues long. From germline, CDR1 is SNHLY and CDR2 FYNNEI. Trimming took 0 bases from V and 3 from J, leaving 9 bases between them. The CDR3 bases are TGTGCCAGCAGTGAAGCAGGCGGGATCTATAATTCACCCCTCCACTTT. It yields the protein CASSEAGGIYNSPLHF.

This clonotype has a single count. The chain carries TRBV10-3 and TRBJ2-5; the match to TRBD2 covers 9 bases. V lost 10 bases, J lost 5 bases, and 8 bases stayed unmatched. Looked up from germline, CDR1 is ENHRY and CDR2 is SYGVKD. The CDR3 length is 13 residues. The CDR3 bases are TGTGCCACCCATAGCGGGAGTGGGGAGACCCAGTACTTC. It codes for CATHSGSGETQYF.